This section outlines one TCR beta chain sequence together with its context. Antigen specificity is unknown. This sample was included in a study of cytotoxic CD8 clonotypes in ibrutinib-treated CLL. On the study more broadly: Response samples were taken after a median of 12 months on treatment, range 6 to 36. General study results and limits: Sampling time points were not equivalent between sustained-remission and progressing patients.

Libraries were prepared by immunoSEQ multiplex PCR; TCRdb keeps only in-frame clonotypes and omits some of them. The sample holds about 160,000 clones, about 80% seen once. Germline CDR1 and CDR2: SGHTS and YDEGEE. Trimming cost V 2 bases and J 4 bases, with 12 bases left between them. This CDR3 is built from 14 residues. This chain connects TRBV5-8 to TRBJ1-1, with D possibly TRBD1 on 6 matching bases. The sample consisted of PBMCs, taken after 12 months of ibrutinib treatment. The clonotype comes from a human donor with chronic lymphocytic leukemia. As DNA, the CDR3 is TGTGCCAGCAGCTTTAGGGCCAGGGGCACTGAAGCTTTCTTT. This sequence encodes CASSFRARGTEAFF.